The present T cell receptor (beta chain) was sequenced within a study of T cells in Graves' hyperthyroidism and ophthalmopathy. RNA transcripts provided the source from which TCR beta CDR3 regions were amplified. HTBI primers drove first-round RT-PCR of the TCR CDR3. Each CDR3 protein is one row after TCRdb ran MiXCR on the multiplex PCR reads. The sample carries hundreds of thousands of distinct CDR3 sequences, about two fifths recorded once. Germline V gene sequence: CDR1 SEHNR, CDR2 FQNEAQ (reference sequence). The CDR3 totals 14 residues. V lost 5 bases, J lost 4 bases, and 14 bases lay in between. The study's findings and limits: Separation of ophthalmopathy from stable hyperthyroidism was achieved by a 13 V-J model.

Of note for this clonotype: Its antigen is as yet unknown.

The rearrangement joins TRBV7-9 to TRBJ1-2; D call uncertain. Sequences were obtained from blood. The sequence derives from a young man with Graves' hyperthyroidism. The CDR3 loop is CASSQLTSSYGYTF. DNA of the CDR3: TGTGCCAGCAGCCAGTTAACATCCTCCTATGGCTACACCTTC.